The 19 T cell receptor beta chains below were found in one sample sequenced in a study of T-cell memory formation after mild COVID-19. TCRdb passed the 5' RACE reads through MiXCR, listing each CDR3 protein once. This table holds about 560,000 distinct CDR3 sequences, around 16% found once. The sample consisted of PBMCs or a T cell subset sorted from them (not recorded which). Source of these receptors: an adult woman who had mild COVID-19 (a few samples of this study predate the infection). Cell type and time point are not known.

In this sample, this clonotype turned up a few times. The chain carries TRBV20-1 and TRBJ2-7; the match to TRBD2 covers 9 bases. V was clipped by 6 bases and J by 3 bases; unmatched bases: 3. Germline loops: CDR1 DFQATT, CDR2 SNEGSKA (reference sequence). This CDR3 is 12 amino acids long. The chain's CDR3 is CSAFSGSYEQYF. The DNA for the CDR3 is TGCAGTGCGTTTAGCGGGAGCTACGAGCAGTACTTC.

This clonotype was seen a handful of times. CDR3 in amino acids: CASSLPIGQGAPGELFF. The CDR3 DNA is TGCGCCAGCAGCTTGCCGATCGGACAGGGGGCACCCGGGGAGCTGTTTTTT. The chain is built from TRBV5-1 and TRBJ2-2; 11 nucleotides match TRBD1. This CDR3 comprises 17 residues. The germline V gene encodes CDR1 SGHRS and CDR2 YFSETQ. V lost 1 base, J lost 6 bases, and 8 bases stayed unmatched.

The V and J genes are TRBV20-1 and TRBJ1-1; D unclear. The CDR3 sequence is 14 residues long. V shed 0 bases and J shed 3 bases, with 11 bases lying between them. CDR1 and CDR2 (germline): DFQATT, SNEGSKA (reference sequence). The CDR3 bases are TGCAGTGCTAGAGATCTACGGGAGTACACTGAAGCTTTCTTT. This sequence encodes CSARDLREYTEAFF.

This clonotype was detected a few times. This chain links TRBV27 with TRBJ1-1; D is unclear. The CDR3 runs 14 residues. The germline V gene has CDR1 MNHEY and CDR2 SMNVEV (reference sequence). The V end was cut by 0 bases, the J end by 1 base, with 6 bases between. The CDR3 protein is CASSLSIENTEAFF. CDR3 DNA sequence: TGTGCCAGCAGTTTATCTATCGAGAACACTGAAGCTTTCTTT.

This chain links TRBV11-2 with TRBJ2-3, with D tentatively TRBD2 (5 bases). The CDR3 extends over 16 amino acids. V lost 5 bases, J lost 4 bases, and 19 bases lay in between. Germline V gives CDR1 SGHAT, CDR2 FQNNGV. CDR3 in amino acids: CASSAFLVREADTQYF. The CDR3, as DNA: TGTGCCAGCAGCGCGTTTCTAGTGAGGGAAGCAGATACGCAGTATTTT. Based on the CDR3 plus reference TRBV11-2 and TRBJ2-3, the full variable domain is EAGVAQSPRYKIIEKRQSVAFWCNPISGHATLYWYQQILGQGPKLLIQFQNNGVVDDSQLPKDRFSAERLKGVDSTLKIQPAKLEDSAVYLCASSAFLVREADTQYFGPGTRLTVL.

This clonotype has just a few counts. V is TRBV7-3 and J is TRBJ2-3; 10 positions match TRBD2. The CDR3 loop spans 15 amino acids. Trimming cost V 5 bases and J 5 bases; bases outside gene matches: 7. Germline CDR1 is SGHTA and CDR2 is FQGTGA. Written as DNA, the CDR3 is TGTGCCAGCAGCCCCAAGCGGGGGGGACGAGATACGCAGTATTTT. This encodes CASSPKRGGRDTQYF.

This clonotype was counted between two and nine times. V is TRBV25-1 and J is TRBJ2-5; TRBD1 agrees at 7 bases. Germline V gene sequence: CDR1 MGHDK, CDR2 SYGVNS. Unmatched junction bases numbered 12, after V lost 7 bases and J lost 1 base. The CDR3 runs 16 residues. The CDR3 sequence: CASMDRGQTFQETQYF. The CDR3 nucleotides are TGTGCCAGCATGGATCGGGGACAGACCTTCCAAGAGACCCAGTACTTC.

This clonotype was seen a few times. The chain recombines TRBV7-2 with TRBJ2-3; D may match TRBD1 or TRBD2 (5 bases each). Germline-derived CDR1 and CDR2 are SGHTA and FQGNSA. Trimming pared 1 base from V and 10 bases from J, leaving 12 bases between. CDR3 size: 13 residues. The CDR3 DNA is TGTGCCAGCAGCTTAGGGGCCGGGGCTGCGCAGTATTTT. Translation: CASSLGAGAAQYF.

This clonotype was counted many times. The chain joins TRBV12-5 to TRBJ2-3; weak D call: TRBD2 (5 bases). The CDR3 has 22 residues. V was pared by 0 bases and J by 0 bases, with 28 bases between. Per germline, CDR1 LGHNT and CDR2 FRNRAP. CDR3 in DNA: TGTGCTAGTGGTTTGGTACGTGGGTCCATAACGACGGCTAGCCGAAGCACAGATACGCAGTATTTT. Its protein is CASGLVRGSITTASRSTDTQYF.

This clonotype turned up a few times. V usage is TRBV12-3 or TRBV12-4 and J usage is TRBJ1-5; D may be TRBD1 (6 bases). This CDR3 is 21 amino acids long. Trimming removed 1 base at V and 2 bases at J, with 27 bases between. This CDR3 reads CASSLVWLGGPGSFGNQPQHF. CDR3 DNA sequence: TGTGCCAGCAGTTTAGTGTGGTTAGGGGGGCCTGGTTCCTTTGGCAATCAGCCCCAGCATTTT.

The chain's CDR3 is CASSFPGRTDTQYF. CDR3 DNA sequence: TGTGCCAGCAGCTTTCCAGGGAGGACAGATACGCAGTATTTT. V and J are TRBV5-6 and TRBJ2-3; the D gene is possibly TRBD2 (6 bases). In germline, CDR1 is SGHDT, CDR2 YYEEEE. Deletions cut 2 bases from V and 3 bases from J, with 10 bases between. CDR3 size: 14 residues.

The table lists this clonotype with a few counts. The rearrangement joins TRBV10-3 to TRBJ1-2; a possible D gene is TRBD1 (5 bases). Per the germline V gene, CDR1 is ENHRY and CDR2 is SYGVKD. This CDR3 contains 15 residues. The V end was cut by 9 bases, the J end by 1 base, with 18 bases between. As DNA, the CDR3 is TGTGCCATTCTATACCGGGACGGATATAACTATGGCTACACCTTC. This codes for CAILYRDGYNYGYTF.

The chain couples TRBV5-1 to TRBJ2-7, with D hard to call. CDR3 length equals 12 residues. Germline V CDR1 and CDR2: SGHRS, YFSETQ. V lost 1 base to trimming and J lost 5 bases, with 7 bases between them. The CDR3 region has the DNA TGCGCCAGCAGCTTGCAAGAGGACGAGCAGTACTTC. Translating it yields CASSLQEDEQYF. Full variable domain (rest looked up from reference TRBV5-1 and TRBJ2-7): KAGVTQTPRYLIKTRGQQVTLSCSPISGHRSVSWYQQTPGQGLQFLFEYFSETQRNKGNFPGRFSGRQFSNSRSEMNVSTLELGDSALYLCASSLQEDEQYFGPGTRLTVT.

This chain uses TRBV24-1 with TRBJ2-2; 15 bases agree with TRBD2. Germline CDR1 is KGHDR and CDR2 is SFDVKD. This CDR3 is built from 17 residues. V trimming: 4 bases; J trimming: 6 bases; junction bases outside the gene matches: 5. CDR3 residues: CATSDHGLAGGSGELFF. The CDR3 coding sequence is TGTGCCACCAGTGACCACGGACTAGCGGGAGGGTCCGGGGAGCTGTTTTTT.

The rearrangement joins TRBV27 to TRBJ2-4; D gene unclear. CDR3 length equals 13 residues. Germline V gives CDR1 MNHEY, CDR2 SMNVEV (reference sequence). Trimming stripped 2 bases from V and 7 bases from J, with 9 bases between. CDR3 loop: CASSLTLFNIQYF. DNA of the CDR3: TGTGCCAGCAGTTTAACCTTGTTTAACATTCAGTACTTC.

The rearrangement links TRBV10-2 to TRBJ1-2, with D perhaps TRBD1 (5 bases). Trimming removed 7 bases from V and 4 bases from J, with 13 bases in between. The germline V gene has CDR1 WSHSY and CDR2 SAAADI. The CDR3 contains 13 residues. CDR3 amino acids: CASTPGLAYGYTF. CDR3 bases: TGCGCCAGCACCCCGGGACTCGCCTATGGCTACACCTTC.

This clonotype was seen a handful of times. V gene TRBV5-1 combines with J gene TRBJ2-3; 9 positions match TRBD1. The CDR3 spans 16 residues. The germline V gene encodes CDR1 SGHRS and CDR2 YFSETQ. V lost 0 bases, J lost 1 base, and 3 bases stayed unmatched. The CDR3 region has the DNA TGCGCCAGCAGCTTGGACAGGGGGCGCGGCACAGATACGCAGTATTTT. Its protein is CASSLDRGRGTDTQYF. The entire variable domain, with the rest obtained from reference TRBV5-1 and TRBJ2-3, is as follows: KAGVTQTPRYLIKTRGQQVTLSCSPISGHRSVSWYQQTPGQGLQFLFEYFSETQRNKGNFPGRFSGRQFSNSRSEMNVSTLELGDSALYLCASSLDRGRGTDTQYFGPGTRLTVL.

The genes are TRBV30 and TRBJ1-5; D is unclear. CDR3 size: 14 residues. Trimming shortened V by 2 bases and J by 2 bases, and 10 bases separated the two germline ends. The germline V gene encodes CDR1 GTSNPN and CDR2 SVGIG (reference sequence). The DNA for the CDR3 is TGTGCCTGGAGTAAGGGAATCGGCAATCAGCCCCAGCATTTT. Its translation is CAWSKGIGNQPQHF.

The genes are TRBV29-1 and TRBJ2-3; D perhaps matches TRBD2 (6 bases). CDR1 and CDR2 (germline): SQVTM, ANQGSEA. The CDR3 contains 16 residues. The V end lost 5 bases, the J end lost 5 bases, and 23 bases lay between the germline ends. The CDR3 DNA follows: TGCAGCGTTACCCTTAATCTAGCGCGCAGCGGAGATACGCAGTATTTT. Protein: CSVTLNLARSGDTQYF.